This T cell receptor beta chain was captured by sequencing in a study of tumor-infiltrating lymphocytes in localized non-small cell lung cancer (dated by TCRdb to about 2021). Broadly, across the study: Patients whose samples were collected after neoadjuvant chemotherapy, as well as both smokers and never-smokers and several histologies, were included in the cohort. From each patient came resected tumor tissue plus uninvolved lung tissue from that same patient, and the uninvolved lung tissue was described as non-adjacent to the tumor. TCR sequencing was one of several integrated assays, alongside flow cytometry, multiplex immunofluorescence, RNA-seq, exome sequencing and proteomics, applied to the same patients. The overall ICON cohort was composed of around 150 surgical patients with localized non-small cell lung cancer whose tumors were resected. The paired tumor versus uninvolved lung comparison of immunoSEQ T-cell fraction included some 57 patients.

What the authors observed across the whole study: Assay coverage varied across patients depending on available tissue quantity, so only a subset of the cohort had TCR sequencing. Recurrence-free survival showed no association with tumor T-cell fraction from TCR sequencing (p = 0.61). Higher T cell infiltration in tumors than in uninvolved lung tissue was supported by TCRbeta sequencing, consistent with immunofluorescence CD3 counts. The TCR-derived T-cell fraction showed no difference between the flow cytometry-defined immunotypes IM1 (good prognosis) and IM2 (poor prognosis). Because different assays used different pieces of the same tissue, intratumor heterogeneity could not be separated from technical variation.

This clone is medium-sized (0.01 to 0.1%) in its sample. It has no known antigen specificity. Per-nucleotide qualities are absent, and no much larger clonotype sits a single base away. The same CDR3 can be traced to other DNA sequences in this sample. ICON enrollment began in the first half of 2016, and the last patient was enrolled in 2018. In a subcohort of around 72 patients, fresh tumor and matched uninvolved tissue were collected for in-depth immune analyses, with TCR sequencing among those analyses. No cell sorting was done, and TCR sequencing was instead run on DNA isolated from bulk tissue. TCR sequencing with the immunoSEQ assay provided the T-cell fraction in tumor and uninvolved lung tissue. Per the original workflow: For survival analysis, patients were divided into high (upper tertile) and low (lower two tertiles) T-cell fraction groups, which were compared by log-rank test. A signed-rank test was used to check for differences in T-cell fraction between paired tumor and uninvolved lung. Held by TCRdb, this immuneACCESS table contains in-frame sequences only and omits some clones. Under half of the omission traces to an unresolved V gene where checked; the cause of the rest is unknown. V, J and clone size derive from that table, while D and trimming were established from the DNA sequence. Present in this sample are over 9,500 clones, about 66% of which were seen just once. The leading ten clones occupy around 7.1% of the sample.

CDR1 is given as SNHLY and CDR2 as FYNNEI, both from the germline V gene. The junction shows trimming of 6 bases on V and 5 bases on J, and the gene matches do not reach 6 bases of it. The CDR3 has 14 amino acids, counting the end cysteine and phenylalanine. Only the CDR3 region is kept as DNA, spanning 42 bases read in frame from base 1. The receptor was isolated from a human donor with non-small cell lung cancer. In this chain, TRBV2 is recombined with TRBJ1-5; TRBD1 fits 8 bases in the junction. The specimen sequenced was lung tumor tissue. CDR3 sequence: CASSPGQGHQPQHF. The nucleotides are TGTGCCAGCAGCCCCGGACAGGGCCATCAGCCCCAGCATTTT.